This TCR beta chain was captured in a study of blood T cell repertoires in COVID-19. Turning to the study itself: The United States, Italy and Spain supplied acute and convalescent COVID-19 samples. PBMCs, B-cell-depleted T cells, or T cells provided the cDNA or gDNA that made up the material.

V lost 1 base to trimming and J lost 6 bases, with 23 bases between them. CDR3 length: 18 residues. Germline V gene lookup returns CDR1 LGHNA and CDR2 YNFKEQ. The protocol was immunoSEQ multiplex PCR, while the TCRdb copy is restricted to in-frame clones and leaves out a portion. Of about 76,000 clones listed, around 90% are singletons. The chain has TRBV4-2 and TRBJ2-3; the D gene is possibly TRBD2 (7 bases). The receptor comes from a woman aged 80 or over with active or convalescent COVID-19. The material sequenced was peripheral blood. CDR3 protein: CASSQAERGGPPRDTQYF. Here the CDR3 DNA reads TGTGCCAGCAGCCAAGCGGAGAGGGGGGGACCACCCCGGGATACGCAGTATTTT.